This entry describes one T cell receptor (beta chain). It lacks a known antigen. The sample holds no much larger clone one base away, and base qualities are not on file. Enrolling through a virtual design, the prospective study's participants ranged in age from about 18 to 89 years and lived across around 25 United States geographic areas. In the prospective study, cohorts were assigned on the basis of participant-reported clinical history obtained from a screening survey and a study questionnaire. Recovered participants in ImmuneRACE Cohort 3 were defined by two consecutive negative NP/OP PCR tests, clearance by a healthcare professional, or resolution of symptoms. Mobile phlebotomists in the prospective study collected whole blood, serum and a nasopharyngeal or oropharyngeal swab from every participant. Over a 2-month period, participants in the prospective study had the option of providing additional blood draws and questionnaires. Blood samples from the prospective study were shipped frozen or at room temperature prior to DNA extraction.

These data belong to a study of blood T cell repertoires in COVID-19 (dated by TCRdb to about 2020). At the level of the whole study: Samples covering the acute and convalescent phases of COVID-19 were provided by collaborators in the United States, Italy and Spain. Nearly every sample came with metadata listing a de-identified subject ID, COVID-19 status, age in years and sex. The dataset comprised deeply sampled blood TCRbeta repertoires from subjects exposed to, actively infected with, or recovered from COVID-19. The prospective study material was composed of cDNA or gDNA derived from T cells, B-cell-depleted T cells, or PBMCs. Where HLA class I and class II types were available, the types were taken from metadata supplied by the sample provider, not from assay-based typing. The samples were drawn from the first 160 participants of the ongoing ImmuneRACE study and from more than 1,000 subjects provided by 6 global collaborators. The repertoires were made available in a free public database intended to serve as a resource for research on the immune response to SARS-CoV-2.

V is reduced by 7 bases and J by 8 bases, leaving a spacing of 15 bases between them. From cysteine to phenylalanine, the CDR3 is 12 amino acids long. CDR3 DNA is the only sequence kept; it has 36 bases, read in frame from the first base. Study-level results and caveats: How much clinical and demographic metadata was included differed by source and by participant, and the metadata was provided uncurated.

TCRbeta CDR3 regions were amplified from genomic DNA using the immunoSEQ Assay, a bias-controlled multiplex PCR. In the source study's methods: Nucleated cell counts per sample were estimated from amplification of reference gene primers within the assay. To quantify the absolute abundance of each unique TCRbeta CDR3 rearrangement, sequence reads were collapsed and filtered. For each sample, productive Simpson clonality was calculated as the square root of Simpson's diversity index over productive rearrangements. The table comes from immuneACCESS by way of TCRdb, which keeps in-frame sequences with V and J called. Part of the clones is missing from these tables; in studies checked, under half for an unresolved V gene and the rest for unknown reasons. D and trimming were read from the DNA, whereas the V and J calls and clone size are those reported in that table. The sample table shows a few hundred thousand clones, and 88% are seen once. The ten largest clonotypes hold more than 0.95% of the sample.

Recombination linked TRBV12-3 or TRBV12-4 to TRBJ2-7; the D segment could be TRBD1, given 6 matching bases. The sequencing sample was made of PBMCs or T cells enriched from blood (not recorded which). This sequence originates from a woman between 18 and 30 years old who had recovered from COVID-19. The DNA reads TGTGCCAGCACCGCGACAGGTGAGAAGCAGTACTTC. Translation gives CASTATGEKQYF.